Shown below are 10 T cell receptor beta chains from a single sample sequenced in a study of T-cell memory formation after mild COVID-19. MiXCR, applied by TCRdb to the 5' RACE reads, yields one record per CDR3 protein. Among 260,000 or so distinct CDR3 sequences listed, 16% were seen once. The sample taken for sequencing was PBMCs or a T cell subset sorted from them (not recorded which). The source of these receptors is a man aged 18-30 years who had mild COVID-19 (a few samples of this study predate the infection). Cell type and time point are not known.

This clonotype was detected ten times or more. The chain carries TRBV27 and TRBJ1-4; D perhaps matches TRBD1 (6 bases). The V and J ends lost 4 bases and 5 bases respectively, with 17 bases between them. CDR1 and CDR2 (germline): MNHEY, SMNVEV (reference sequence). The CDR3 has 16 amino acids. This chain's CDR3 is CASSSRDTVQNEKLFF. For the CDR3, the DNA is TGTGCCAGCAGTTCCAGGGACACAGTTCAGAATGAAAAACTGTTTTTT. Filled out from reference TRBV27 and TRBJ1-4, the complete variable domain reads EAQVTQNPRYLITVTGKKLTVTCSQNMNHEYMSWYRQDPGLGLRQIYYSMNVEVTDKGDVPEGYKVSRKEKRNFPLILESPSPNQTSLYFCASSSRDTVQNEKLFFGSGTQLSVL.

V gene TRBV7-2 combines with J gene TRBJ1-2; unclear D gene. V lost 4 bases, J lost 6 bases, and 12 bases lay in between. Germline V lookup: CDR1 SGHTA, CDR2 FQGNSA. CDR3 size: 13 residues. Here the CDR3 reads CASSYGLGDGYTF. The DNA for the CDR3 is TGTGCCAGCAGCTATGGCCTAGGAGATGGCTACACCTTC.

The rearrangement uses TRBV4-1 and TRBJ2-7, with 11 bases aligning to TRBD2. Germline V CDR1 and CDR2: MGHRA, YSYEKL. The CDR3 is 15 amino acids. V was clipped by 5 bases and J by 9 bases; unmatched bases: 12. This CDR3 reads CASSTGTSGPTGQYF. In nucleotides, the CDR3 is TGCGCCAGCAGCACCGGGACTAGCGGACCTACGGGGCAGTACTTC.

A few counts support this clonotype. The rearrangement joins TRBV4-3 to TRBJ2-4; D gene unclear. The germline V gene has CDR1 LGHNA and CDR2 YSLEER. The ends were cut back, 1 base at V and 8 bases at J, with 21 bases in the middle. The CDR3 totals 17 residues. CDR3 protein: CASSQVGDLSVGDIQYF. The CDR3 region has the DNA TGCGCCAGCAGCCAAGTGGGTGATCTGTCGGTTGGTGACATTCAGTACTTC.

A few counts support this clonotype. This chain joins TRBV5-1 and TRBJ2-7, with D uncertain. CDR3 length: 16 amino acids. The ends were cut back, 4 bases at V and 1 base at J, with 18 bases in the middle. Germline-derived CDR1 and CDR2 are SGHRS and YFSETQ. CDR3 nucleotides: TGCGCCAGCAGCACCCTGCCTCATCCAGCGTCCTACGAGCAGTACTTC. Amino acid sequence: CASSTLPHPASYEQYF.

This chain connects TRBV7-2 to TRBJ2-3, with D perhaps matching TRBD2 (5 bases). This CDR3 is built from 14 residues. With 3 bases removed from V and 2 bases from J, the gap between germline ends came to 9 bases. The V gene's germline CDR1 is SGHTA and CDR2 FQGNSA. In DNA form, the CDR3 reads TGTGCCAGCAGCTTCGGACTCCACACAGATACGCAGTATTTT. Amino acid sequence: CASSFGLHTDTQYF.

V usage is TRBV5-1 and J usage is TRBJ1-4; perhaps TRBD1 as D (6 bases). Germline V gene sequence: CDR1 SGHRS, CDR2 YFSETQ. CDR3 length equals 16 residues. Trimming removed 5 bases from V and 3 bases from J, with 17 bases in between. The CDR3 loop reads CASRPGAGMSNEKLFF. CDR3 nucleotides: TGCGCCAGCAGGCCAGGGGCCGGCATGTCTAATGAAAAACTGTTTTTT.

This clonotype appeared a few times. The chain combines TRBV4-1 with TRBJ2-7; 8 bases agree with TRBD1. The germline V gene encodes CDR1 MGHRA and CDR2 YSYEKL. The ends lost 1 base at V and 3 bases at J; junction bases unmatched: 5. The CDR3 consists of 15 residues. CDR3 protein: CASSQVMDRDYEQYF. The CDR3 coding sequence is TGCGCCAGCAGCCAAGTAATGGACAGGGACTACGAGCAGTACTTC.

This chain connects TRBV12-3 or TRBV12-4 to TRBJ2-5; no clear D gene. V was pared by 6 bases and J by 3 bases, with 11 bases between. The CDR3 is 13 amino acids. CDR3 in amino acids: CASSTVGEETQYF. Written as DNA, the CDR3 is TGTGCCAGCAGCACCGTGGGTGAAGAGACCCAGTACTTC.

A few counts support this clonotype. This sequence joins TRBV18 and TRBJ1-2, with TRBD1 matching over 11 bases. The germline gives CDR1 KGHSH, CDR2 LQKENI. CDR3 length: 15 residues. Trimming cost V 3 bases and J 6 bases; bases outside gene matches: 6. CDR3 amino acids: CASSPAGTGGDGYTF. In DNA form, the CDR3 reads TGTGCCAGCTCACCGGCCGGGACAGGGGGAGATGGCTACACCTTC.